This T cell receptor beta chain came from a study of blood T cell repertoires in COVID-19. On the study more broadly: The samples span acute and convalescent COVID-19 from the United States, Italy and Spain. T cells, B-cell-depleted T cells, or PBMCs supplied cDNA or gDNA.

Trimming cost V 0 bases and J 12 bases, with 15 bases left between them. This CDR3 is 13 amino acids long. Germline CDR1 reads SGHDN; CDR2 reads FVKESK. Libraries were prepared by immunoSEQ multiplex PCR; TCRdb keeps only in-frame clonotypes and omits some of them. The sample lists some 120,000 clones, roughly 74% occurring once. Input material: peripheral blood. The clonotype originates from a man at least 80 years old with COVID-19, enrolled during active disease. V and J are TRBV14 and TRBJ2-7; D is perhaps TRBD1 (6 bases). The CDR3 is CASSQESRQALYF. DNA of the CDR3: TGTGCCAGCAGCCAAGAGTCGCGACAGGCTTTGTACTTC.